Listed below are T cell receptor beta chains from one sample, sequenced in a study of cytomegalovirus exposure and HLA in healthy donors. Assay: immunoSEQ multiplex PCR; the TCRdb copy retains only in-frame clones and omits some. The sample lists under 200,000 clones; roughly 77% were seen once. The sample consisted of PBMCs. These TCRs come from a young woman in good health and CMV-seronegative. Each CDR3 is given with its conserved first and last residue. The order of the fields is J gene, V gene, clone size, D gene, CDR3 DNA, CDR3 protein. A D gene is named only where the DNA matches it firmly. Clone size is given for some rows only: seen once, a few or many times, or a class if the clone is expanded.

>TRBJ1-2|TRBV18|-|-
TGTGCCAGCTCACCATTAAGGGCGTCAGGGGAAAACTCTAACTATGGCTACACCTTC
CASSPLRASGENSNYGYTF
>TRBJ2-2|TRBV5-1|-|-
TGCGCCAGCAGCTTCGACAACCAGAACACCGGGGAGCTGTTTTTT
CASSFDNQNTGELFF
>TRBJ1-4|TRBV30|-|-
TGTGCCTGGGCGGGTGTGGAGGGAAAACTGTTTTTT
CAWAGVEGKLFF
>TRBJ1-1|TRBV6-5|-|-
TGTGCCAGCAGCTGGTCCAGGGGCACTGAAGCTTTCTTT
CASSWSRGTEAFF
>TRBJ2-1|TRBV11-2|-|-
TGTGCCAGCAGCTTTGGAGAGAGCTATTACAATGAGCAGTTCTTC
CASSFGESYYNEQFF
>TRBJ2-1|TRBV30|-|TRBD2
TGTGCCTGGGCGTGGACTAGCGGACATAACAATGAGCAGTTCTTC
CAWAWTSGHNNEQFF
>TRBJ2-2|TRBV5-4|-|TRBD1
TGTGCCAGCAGCCCGGGACAGGGGACCGGGGAGCTGTTTTTT
CASSPGQGTGELFF
>TRBJ2-3|TRBV6-1|once|-
TGTGCCAGCAGGGGCCTAACCCGACTAGGGCCGCAGTATTTT
CASRGLTRLGPQYF
>TRBJ2-1|TRBV7-2|few|TRBD2
TGTGCCAGCAGCTTAGACGGACTAGCGACGAGGGAGCAGTTCTTC
CASSLDGLATREQFF
>TRBJ2-7|TRBV7-2|few|TRBD2
TGTGCCAGCAGCTTAGTGTGGACTAGCGACGAGCAGTACTTC
CASSLVWTSDEQYF
>TRBJ1-1|TRBV19|-|TRBD1
TGTGCCAGTATCGGGACAGGGGCCATGAACACTGAAGCTTTCTTT
CASIGTGAMNTEAFF
>TRBJ2-5|TRBV5-1|-|TRBD1
TGCGCCAGCAAACTTCCGACAGGGGCAGCCGAAGAGACCCAGTACTTC
CASKLPTGAAEETQYF
>TRBJ1-2|TRBV6-6|-|-
TGTGCCGGCAGACCCGGGGGAGGTTATAGTGGCTACACCTTC
CAGRPGGGYSGYTF
>TRBJ2-7|TRBV7-9|-|TRBD1
TGTGCCAGCAGCCTGACGACAGGGTTGTACGAGCAGTACTTC
CASSLTTGLYEQYF
>TRBJ2-1|TRBV19|once|-
TGTGCCAGTACTCCGAAGGACACCCTATCCTACAATGAGCAGTTCTTC
CASTPKDTLSYNEQFF
>TRBJ1-2|TRBV6-5|-|TRBD1
TGTGCCAGTATGATTCAGGGGGGAGGAAGCTATGGCTACACCTTC
CASMIQGGGSYGYTF
>TRBJ2-7|TRBV5-1|once|-
TGCGCCAGCAGCTTGGATATGGAGCAGTACTTC
CASSLDMEQYF
>TRBJ1-2|TRBV6-1|-|TRBD1
TGTGCCAGCAGCGACACCAGGGGGCGCAGAAATGGCTACACCTTC
CASSDTRGRRNGYTF
>TRBJ2-7|TRBV5-1|-|-
TGCGCCAGCAGCTTCGGGGGAAGCTCCTACGAGCAGTACTTC
CASSFGGSSYEQYF
>TRBJ2-7|TRBV9|-|TRBD2
TGTGCCAGCAGCGTAGCTGGGCTAGCGGGCTTAGAGCAGTACTTC
CASSVAGLAGLEQYF
>TRBJ2-7|TRBV6-1|-|TRBD1
TGTGCCAGCATCAGGACAGGCATCTCCTACGAGCAGTACTTC
CASIRTGISYEQYF
>TRBJ1-5|TRBV2|-|-
TGTGCCAGCAGTGAAGAAACAGGGCGCAATCAGCCCCAGCATTTT
CASSEETGRNQPQHF
>TRBJ1-5|TRBV6-1|-|-
TGTGCCGAGAAACCCGGTCTCCCCCAGCATTTT
CAEKPGLPQHF
>TRBJ2-1|TRBV18|-|-
TGTGCCAGCTCACCACCGTCCGGGAGAACGGATGAGCAGTTCTTC
CASSPPSGRTDEQFF
>TRBJ2-1|TRBV30|few|-
TGTGCCTGGGGGCCCTGGACTAATGAGCAGTTCTTC
CAWGPWTNEQFF
>TRBJ2-7|TRBV10-1|-|-
TGCGCCAGCAGTGATAGCATCCGACAGGACCCCCTCGGGGAGCAGTACTTC
CASSDSIRQDPLGEQYF
>TRBJ2-6|TRBV27|-|-
TGTGCCAGCAGTTTACAGGGTTCTGGGGCCAACGTCCTGACTTTC
CASSLQGSGANVLTF